This entry is about one T cell receptor (beta chain). Its antigen is not known. The sample originates from a study of T cell repertoires in cytomegalovirus infection. MiXCR, applied by TCRdb to the reads, yields one record per CDR3 protein. The sample yields about half a million distinct CDR3 sequences, 25% to 35% seen once. The sample consisted of cultured PBMCs, taken from culture after CMV antigen stimulation. The sequence came from a human donor in good health (CMV status not recorded). Some clones in this sample may be carry-over from other donors' samples.

In DNA form, the CDR3 reads TGTGCCAGCAGTTTTAGTGGGGGACAGACCTACGAGCAGTACGTC. Translation gives CASSFSGGQTYEQYV. The rearrangement joins TRBV28 to TRBJ2-7; 7 bases are shared with TRBD1. Trimming took 3 bases from V and 2 from J; bases not matched to a gene: 7. Germline V gene data show CDR1 as MDHEN and CDR2 as SYDVKM. The CDR3 consists of 15 residues.